One sample yielded the 27 T cell receptor beta chains listed below, sequenced in a study of control samples from healthy donors and cancer patients. Sequencing used immunoSEQ multiplex PCR; TCRdb keeps in-frame clones, though not all of them. In the table there are tens of thousands of clones, 90% of which are singletons. The specimen was PBMCs. The origin of the receptors is a man between 60 and 70 years old with colorectal cancer.

This clone was observed a few times. J is TRBJ2-5 and V is TRBV19; TRBD1 is a possible D gene (5 bases). There are 13 residues in the CDR3. CDR1 and CDR2 from the germline V gene are LNHDA and SQIVND (reference sequence). The germline V and J ends were trimmed by 3 bases and 9 bases, with 14 bases remaining between them. CDR3 sequence reads: CASSMGRGGAQYF. The CDR3 DNA reads TGTGCCAGTAGTATGGGGCGTGGTGGAGCCCAGTACTTC.

As regards this clone: One end of the junction is discordant with germline, which a read error may explain. This sequence joins TRBV10-2 and TRBJ1-6; TRBD1 might be the D (6 bases). Germline-derived CDR1 and CDR2 are WSHSY and SAAADI. The CDR3 contains 15 residues. The CDR3 here is CARSGGGQGAFTLHF. CDR3 in DNA: TGCGCCCGCAGTGGGGGGGGGCAGGGTGCGTTCACCCTCCACTTT.

The V call is TRBV6-5, the J call TRBJ1-1; maybe TRBD1 (5 bases). Trimming shortened V by 5 bases and J by 9 bases, and 16 bases separated the two germline ends. The CDR3 extends over 13 amino acids. CDR1 and CDR2 from the germline V gene are MNHEY and SVGAGI. The DNA for the CDR3 is TGTGCCAGCAGTACCCGGGGGGTCAGGAAAGCTTTCTTT. It yields the protein CASSTRGVRKAFF.

DNA for the CDR3: TGTGCCAGCACCCCGGGACAGGGGAACACTGAAGCTTTCTTT. Protein: CASTPGQGNTEAFF. The chain links TRBV28 to TRBJ1-1; 9 bases line up with TRBD1. Germline CDR1 reads MDHEN; CDR2 reads SYDVKM. The junction had 4 bases not matched to a gene; V was cut back by 7 bases and J by 1 base. This CDR3 region has 14 residues.

The rearrangement links TRBV4-1 to TRBJ2-1; 9 bases match TRBD2. In germline, CDR1 is MGHRA, CDR2 YSYEKL. CDR3 length: 15 residues. V lost 4 bases to trimming and J lost 1 base; unmatched junction nucleotides: 2. The CDR3 protein is CASSPGLASYNEQFF. The CDR3 coding sequence is TGCGCCAGCAGCCCGGGACTAGCTTCCTACAATGAGCAGTTCTTC.

J is TRBJ1-1 and V is TRBV7-3; 7 bases fit TRBD1. The CDR3 sequence is 13 residues long. Trimming cost V 5 bases and J 6 bases; bases outside gene matches: 6. CDR1 is SGHTA, CDR2 FQGTGA, per germline. Here the CDR3 reads CASSPSGQAEAFF. The CDR3 nucleotides are TGTGCCAGCAGCCCATCCGGACAGGCTGAAGCTTTCTTT.

The rearrangement links TRBV27 to TRBJ2-5; TRBD2 agrees at 8 bases. The CDR3 covers 15 residues. J lost 5 bases, V lost 2 bases, and 7 bases had no gene match. Germline V gene data show CDR1 as MNHEY and CDR2 as SMNVEV (reference sequence). CDR3 loop: CASSLAGGRPETQYF. For the CDR3, the DNA is TGTGCCAGCAGTTTAGCGGGGGGCCGTCCGGAGACCCAGTACTTC.

This clone was found once. The chain links TRBV6-6 to TRBJ1-3; D may be TRBD1 (5 bases). With 6 bases removed from V and 2 bases from J, the gap between germline ends came to 14 bases. The germline V gene has CDR1 MNHNY and CDR2 SVGAGI (reference sequence). This CDR3 contains 15 residues. The CDR3 sequence: CASRSGGKAGNTIYF. The CDR3 nucleotides are TGTGCCAGCAGGTCGGGGGGGAAAGCTGGAAACACCATATATTTT.

This sequence joins TRBV30 and TRBJ1-1; TRBD1 might be the D (6 bases). The CDR3 spans 15 residues. Germline loops: CDR1 GTSNPN, CDR2 SVGIG (reference sequence). V was trimmed by 0 bases and J by 0 bases, leaving 11 bases between them. The CDR3 region is CAWSVIGGMNTEAFF. DNA for the CDR3: TGTGCCTGGAGTGTAATAGGGGGAATGAACACTGAAGCTTTCTTT.

This chain joins TRBV4-3 and TRBJ2-5, with D unresolved. V dropped 4 bases and J dropped 4 bases, with 10 bases sitting between them. CDR3 length: 13 amino acids. Germline V gene sequence: CDR1 LGHNA, CDR2 YSLEER. The CDR3 region has the DNA TGCGCCAGCAGCCCGACCTGGGCAGAGACCCAGTACTTC. Translated: CASSPTWAETQYF.

The V and J genes are TRBV7-9 and TRBJ1-2, with unresolved D. Germline V CDR1 and CDR2: SEHNR, FQNEAQ (reference sequence). V lost 5 bases, J lost 8 bases, and 9 bases lay in between. CDR3 size: 11 residues. The CDR3 coding sequence is TGTGCCAGCAGCCTGACACGGGGCTACACCTTC. Translation: CASSLTRGYTF. Combining the CDR3 with reference TRBV7-9 and TRBJ1-2 gives the whole variable domain DTGVSQNPRHKITKRGQNVTFRCDPISEHNRLYWYRQTLGQGPEFLTYFQNEAQLEKSRLLSDRFSAERPKGSFSTLEIQRTEQGDSAMYLCASSLTRGYTFGSGTRLTVV.

The rearrangement links TRBV5-6 to TRBJ2-4; 7 bases map to TRBD1. There are 16 residues in the CDR3. Trimming removed 4 bases from V and 2 bases from J; junction bases left unmatched: 9. In germline, CDR1 is SGHDT, CDR2 YYEEEE. The CDR3 DNA reads TGTGCCAGCAGCCCTGGGACAGCTTTTTCCAAAAACATTCAGTACTTC. Its protein product is CASSPGTAFSKNIQYF. Full variable domain (remainder filled in from reference TRBV5-6 and TRBJ2-4): DAGVTQSPTHLIKTRGQQVTLRCSPKSGHDTVSWYQQALGQGPQFIFQYYEEEERQRGNFPDRFSGHQFPNYSSELNVNALLLGDSALYLCASSPGTAFSKNIQYFGAGTRLSVL.

The CDR3 loop reads CSVVHPGDGYTF. The CDR3 nucleotides read TGCAGCGTTGTTCATCCTGGCGACGGCTACACCTTC. J is TRBJ1-2 and V is TRBV29-1; unclear D gene. The length of the CDR3 is 12 residues. The V gene lost 4 bases and the J gene lost 8 bases, with 14 bases spanning the gap. CDR1 SQVTM and CDR2 ANQGSEA come from the germline V gene.

The J gene is TRBJ2-1, the V gene TRBV7-2; TRBD1 might be the D (7 bases). This CDR3 contains 17 residues. From germline, CDR1 is SGHTA and CDR2 FQGNSA. V lost 1 base to trimming and J lost 1 base, with 14 bases between them. This CDR3 reads CASSLGPGGTSYNEQFF. In DNA form, the CDR3 reads TGTGCCAGCAGCTTAGGGCCAGGGGGGACTTCCTACAATGAGCAGTTCTTC.

The chain joins TRBV21-1 to TRBJ1-1. TRBV21-1 is shown as a pseudogene. This CDR3 has 13 amino acids. The CDR3 DNA sequence: TGTGCCAGCAGGCCCGAGGAGTACACTGAAGCTTTCTTT. Its protein product is CASRPEEYTEAFF.

The chain links TRBV4-3 to TRBJ1-4, with a weak D call TRBD1 (5 bases). Trimming shortened V by 8 bases and J by 0 bases, and 7 bases separated the two germline ends. Germline V lookup: CDR1 LGHNA, CDR2 YSLEER. The CDR3 spans 13 residues. CDR3 sequence: CASSGPTNEKLFF. In DNA, the CDR3 is TGCGCCAGCTCGGGGCCAACTAATGAAAAACTGTTTTTT.

The chain couples TRBV3-1 (or the pseudogene TRBV3-2) to TRBJ1-4; TRBD1 agrees at 9 bases. V lost 4 bases and J lost 5; bases outside the gene matches: 8. The CDR3 length is 16 residues. The V gene's germline CDR1 is LGHDT and CDR2 YNNKEL (reference sequence). The CDR3 DNA follows: TGTGCCAGCAGCCTCGGGCACAGGGGGCTAAATGAAAAACTGTTTTTT. Amino acid sequence: CASSLGHRGLNEKLFF.

The chain recombines TRBV5-1 with TRBJ1-1; 8 bases line up with TRBD1. CDR1 is SGHRS, CDR2 YFSETQ, per germline. This CDR3 comprises 15 residues. With 4 bases clipped from V and 0 bases from J, the junction kept 5 bases outside the gene matches. The CDR3 loop is CASSRWTGMNTEAFF. DNA for the CDR3: TGCGCCAGCAGCAGGTGGACAGGGATGAACACTGAAGCTTTCTTT. The whole variable domain, remainder taken from reference TRBV5-1 and TRBJ1-1, is KAGVTQTPRYLIKTRGQQVTLSCSPISGHRSVSWYQQTPGQGLQFLFEYFSETQRNKGNFPGRFSGRQFSNSRSEMNVSTLELGDSALYLCASSRWTGMNTEAFFGQGTRLTVV.

This chain joins TRBV7-9 and TRBJ1-2; TRBD1 aligns across 9 bases. Germline V gene data show CDR1 as SEHNR and CDR2 as FQNEAQ (reference sequence). V lost 6 bases to trimming and J lost 4 bases; unmatched junction nucleotides: 6. The CDR3 is 14 amino acids. Here the CDR3 reads CASRTGGAGYGYTF. The CDR3 DNA reads as TGTGCCAGCAGAACAGGGGGCGCGGGCTATGGCTACACCTTC.

This chain joins TRBV7-2 and TRBJ2-1; 9 bases map to TRBD2. The V segment lost 3 bases and the J segment 4 bases; nucleotides outside the gene matches: 4. The length of the CDR3 is 15 residues. The germline gives CDR1 SGHTA, CDR2 FQGNSA. Here the CDR3 reads CASSFVAGDYNEQFF. CDR3 DNA: TGTGCCAGCAGCTTCGTAGCGGGGGATTACAATGAGCAGTTCTTC. The whole variable domain, filled in from reference TRBV7-2 and TRBJ2-1, reads GAGVSQSPSNKVTEKGKDVELRCDPISGHTALYWYRQSLGQGLEFLIYFQGNSAPDKSGLPSDRFSAERTGGSVSTLTIQRTQQEDSAVYLCASSFVAGDYNEQFFGPGTRLTVL.

V gene TRBV2 combines with J gene TRBJ2-1; 7 bases map to TRBD2. V dropped 7 bases and J dropped 8; count of bases not matched to a gene: 2. CDR3 length: 11 amino acids. The germline CDR1 and CDR2 sequences are SNHLY and FYNNEI. The DNA of the CDR3 is TGTGCCAGCACGGCGGGGGATGAGCAGTTCTTC. Translation gives CASTAGDEQFF. The entire variable domain, with the rest obtained from reference TRBV2 and TRBJ2-1, is as follows: EPEVTQTPSHQVTQMGQEVILRCVPISNHLYFYWYRQILGQKVEFLVSFYNNEISEKSEIFDDQFSVERPDGSNFTLKIRSTKLEDSAMYFCASTAGDEQFFGPGTRLTVL.

The chain combines TRBV10-2 with TRBJ2-7; D remains unclear. The CDR3 spans 16 residues. Per the germline V gene, CDR1 is WSHSY and CDR2 is SAAADI. Trimming took off 7 bases at V and 5 bases at J, with 24 bases between the two ends. CDR3 sequence reads: CASTTTGKDSFDEQYF. CDR3 in DNA: TGCGCCAGCACCACGACGGGCAAAGATAGTTTCGACGAGCAGTACTTC.

To note about this clone: A read error may produce the germline difference seen at one junction end. The chain combines TRBV19 with TRBJ1-5; tentative D call: TRBD1 (6 bases). From germline, CDR1 is LNHDA and CDR2 SQIVND (reference sequence). The CDR3 sequence is 12 residues long. The CDR3 is CASSISDSRMYF. The CDR3 DNA sequence: TGTGCCAGTAGTATCTCGGACAGTCGTATGTATTTT.

The rearrangement links TRBV30 to TRBJ1-5; no definite D call. The CDR3 is 13 residues long. Trimming took off 0 bases at V and 3 bases at J, with 6 bases between the two ends. Per the germline V gene, CDR1 is GTSNPN and CDR2 is SVGIG (reference sequence). The CDR3 DNA is TGTGCCTGGAGTGTACAAGTCAATCAGCCCCAGCATTTT. It encodes CAWSVQVNQPQHF.

The V and J genes are TRBV3-1 (or the pseudogene TRBV3-2) and TRBJ2-5; 10 nucleotides line up with TRBD2. After removal of 2 bases from V and 2 bases from J, the junction contained 2 bases not matched to a gene. CDR1 is LGHDT and CDR2 is YNNKEL in the germline V gene (reference sequence). The CDR3 length is 15 residues. CDR3 region: CASSQTSGVQETQYF. In DNA, the CDR3 is TGTGCCAGCAGCCAAACTAGCGGGGTACAAGAGACCCAGTACTTC.

This clone was seen once. The chain employs TRBV7-8 and TRBJ2-1; D unresolved. Trimming pared 8 bases from V and 9 bases from J, leaving 14 bases between. Germline V gene data show CDR1 as SGHVS and CDR2 as FQNEAQ. The CDR3 covers 12 residues. CDR3 amino acids: CASGLPVGEQFF. CDR3 DNA sequence: TGTGCCAGCGGTCTCCCCGTGGGTGAGCAGTTCTTC. Full variable domain (rest looked up from reference TRBV7-8 and TRBJ2-1): GAGVSQSPRYKVAKRGQDVALRCDPISGHVSLFWYQQALGQGPEFLTYFQNEAQLDKSGLPSDRFFAERPEGSVSTLKIQRTQQEDSAVYLCASGLPVGEQFFGPGTRLTVL.

The chain is built from TRBV12-5 and TRBJ1-5, with 8 bases that match TRBD1. V trimming: 6 bases; J trimming: 7 bases; junction bases outside the gene matches: 5. The germline CDR1 and CDR2 sequences are LGHNT and FRNRAP. The CDR3 covers 13 residues. CDR3 DNA sequence: TGTGCTAGTGGGATGACAGGGGTCCAGCCCCAGCATTTT. Translation: CASGMTGVQPQHF.